Detailed here is one T cell receptor (beta chain). The antigen is undetermined. One junction end disagrees with the germline gene, perhaps due to a read error. The CDR3 runs to 17 residues. CDR1 SQVTM and CDR2 ANQGSEA come from the germline V gene. The data stem from a study of blood T cells in healthy people across ages. Then a second PCR, running roughly 6 to 11 cycles, was carried out with a sample-barcoded 5' primer and a J-beta primer mix. TCRdb passed the 5' RACE reads through MiXCR, listing each CDR3 protein once. This sample has about 380,000 distinct CDR3 sequences, with approximately 52% found just once. Regarding the study as a whole: In long-lived donors, naive CD4+ cell counts and diversity exceeded those of aged donors. Strongly correlated with naive T cell percentage was TCR beta diversity.

In terms of origin and age, donors were healthy Caucasian individuals from Russia aged 6 to 90. Peripheral blood, about 9.3 milliliters per donor, was collected. The chain employs TRBV29-1 and TRBJ1-2; D uncertain. The specimen sequenced was blood. The clonotype was recovered from a man in his fifties or sixties in good health. The CDR3, as DNA: TGCAGCGTTGCAATATTTAATCCGGGCGCAACTAACTATGGCTATACCTTC. It is translated as CSVAIFNPGATNYGYTF.